Included here is one T cell receptor (beta chain) sequence, with context. Its antigen remains unknown. These data come from a study of cytomegalovirus exposure and HLA in healthy donors. 13 Jbeta primers and 60 Vbeta primers were used for the PCR. The repertoire was sequenced with immunoSEQ multiplex PCR; TCRdb's copy has only in-frame clones and lacks some. The data contain about 300,000 clones, 80% to 90% of them singletons. Nominally healthy donors provided the samples, though records likely missed some immune exposures. V lost 2 bases and J 5 bases, leaving 26 bases between the germline ends. CDR1 is SGHTA, CDR2 FQGTGA, per germline. This CDR3 is built from 19 residues. Overall study findings and caveats: Analysis was performed later, and it showed HLA-associated TCR beta chains to be more clonally expanded than equally common others. Productive status was seen about 87% or about 30% of the time for most TCR beta V segments in an earlier analysis.

The sequenced sample consisted of PBMCs. The receptor was isolated from a man aged 35-49 years in good health and CMV-seropositive. The V call is TRBV7-3, the J call TRBJ2-3; tentative D call: TRBD2 (6 bases). For the CDR3, the DNA is TGTGCCAGCAGCTTAGTACTTCCGCTAGCGCAGTGGGATGGAGATACGCAGTATTTT. It specifies CASSLVLPLAQWDGDTQYF. Looking up the rest from reference TRBV7-3 and TRBJ2-3 gives the full variable domain: GAGVSQTPSNKVTEKGKYVELRCDPISGHTALYWYRQSLGQGPEFLIYFQGTGAADDSGLPNDRFFAVRPEGSVSTLKIQRTERGDSAVYLCASSLVLPLAQWDGDTQYFGPGTRLTVL.